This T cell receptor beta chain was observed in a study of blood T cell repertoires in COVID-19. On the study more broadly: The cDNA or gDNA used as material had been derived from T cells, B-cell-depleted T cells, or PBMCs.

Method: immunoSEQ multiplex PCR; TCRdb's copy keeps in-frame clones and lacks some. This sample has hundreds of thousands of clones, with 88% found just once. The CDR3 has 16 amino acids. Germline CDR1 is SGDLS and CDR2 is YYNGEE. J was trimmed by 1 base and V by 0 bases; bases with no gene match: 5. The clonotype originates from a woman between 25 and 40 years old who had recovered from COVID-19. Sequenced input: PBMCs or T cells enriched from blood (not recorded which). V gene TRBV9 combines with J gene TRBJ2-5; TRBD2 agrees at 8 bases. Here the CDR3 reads CASSVVPAGVQETQYF. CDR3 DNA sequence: TGTGCCAGCAGCGTAGTGCCAGCGGGGGTCCAAGAGACCCAGTACTTC.